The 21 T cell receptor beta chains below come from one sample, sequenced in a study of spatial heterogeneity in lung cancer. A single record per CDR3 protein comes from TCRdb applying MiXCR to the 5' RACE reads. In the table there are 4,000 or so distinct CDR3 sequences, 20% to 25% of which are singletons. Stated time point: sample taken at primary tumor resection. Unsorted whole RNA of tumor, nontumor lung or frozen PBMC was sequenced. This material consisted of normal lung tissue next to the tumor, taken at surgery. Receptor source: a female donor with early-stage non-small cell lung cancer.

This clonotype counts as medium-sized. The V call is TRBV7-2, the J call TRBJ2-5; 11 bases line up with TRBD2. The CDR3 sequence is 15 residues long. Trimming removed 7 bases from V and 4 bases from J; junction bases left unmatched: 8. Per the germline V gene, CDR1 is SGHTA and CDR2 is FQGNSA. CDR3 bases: TGTGCCAGCACCGGGCAGCTAGCGGGGGGAGAGACCCAGTACTTC. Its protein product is CASTGQLAGGETQYF.

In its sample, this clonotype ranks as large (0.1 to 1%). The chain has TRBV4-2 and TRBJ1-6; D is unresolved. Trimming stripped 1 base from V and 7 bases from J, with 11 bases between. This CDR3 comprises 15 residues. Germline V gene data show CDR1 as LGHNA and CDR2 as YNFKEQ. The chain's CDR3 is CASSQAPGPNSPLHF. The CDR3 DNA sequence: TGTGCCAGCAGCCAAGCCCCAGGCCCCAATTCACCCCTCCACTTT.

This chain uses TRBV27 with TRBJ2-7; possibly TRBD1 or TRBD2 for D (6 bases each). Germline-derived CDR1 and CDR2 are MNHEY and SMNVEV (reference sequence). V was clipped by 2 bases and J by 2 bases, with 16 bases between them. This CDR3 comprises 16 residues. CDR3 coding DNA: TGTGCCAGCAGTTTACTGAGGGGGGACCCGACCTACGAGCAGTACTTC. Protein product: CASSLLRGDPTYEQYF.

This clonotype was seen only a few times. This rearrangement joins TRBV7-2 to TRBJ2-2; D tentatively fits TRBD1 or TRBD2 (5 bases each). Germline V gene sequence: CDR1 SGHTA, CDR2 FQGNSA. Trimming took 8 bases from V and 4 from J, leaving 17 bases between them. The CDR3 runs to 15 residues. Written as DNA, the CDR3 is TGTGCCAGCCCCCCAGCGGCCGGGACCACCGGGGAGCTGTTTTTT. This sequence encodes CASPPAAGTTGELFF.

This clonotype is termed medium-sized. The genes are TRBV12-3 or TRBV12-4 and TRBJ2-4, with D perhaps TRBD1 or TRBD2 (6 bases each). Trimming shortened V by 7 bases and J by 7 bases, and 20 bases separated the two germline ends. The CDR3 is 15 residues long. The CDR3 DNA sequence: TGTGCCAGCACCTATTGGGGGGCAGGTGAGAACATTCAGTACTTC. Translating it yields CASTYWGAGENIQYF.

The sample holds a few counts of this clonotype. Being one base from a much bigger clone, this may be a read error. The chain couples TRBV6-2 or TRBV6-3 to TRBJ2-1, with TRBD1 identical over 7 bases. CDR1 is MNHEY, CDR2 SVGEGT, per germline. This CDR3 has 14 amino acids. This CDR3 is CASSRQGSYNEQIF. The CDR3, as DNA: TGTGCCAGCAGTCGACAGGGTTCGTACAATGAGCAGATCTTC.

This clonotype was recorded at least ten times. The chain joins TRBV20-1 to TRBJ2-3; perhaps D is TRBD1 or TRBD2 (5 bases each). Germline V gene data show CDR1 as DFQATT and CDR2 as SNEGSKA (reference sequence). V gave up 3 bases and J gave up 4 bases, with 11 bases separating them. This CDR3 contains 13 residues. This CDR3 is CSARGTTSDTQYF. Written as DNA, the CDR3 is TGCAGTGCTAGGGGGACCACATCAGATACGCAGTATTTT.

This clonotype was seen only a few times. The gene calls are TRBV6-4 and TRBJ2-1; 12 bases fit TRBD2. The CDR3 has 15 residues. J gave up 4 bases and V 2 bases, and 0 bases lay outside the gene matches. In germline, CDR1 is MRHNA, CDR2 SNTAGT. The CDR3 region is CASSDTSGGYNEQFF. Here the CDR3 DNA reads TGTGCCAGCAGTGACACTAGCGGGGGGTACAATGAGCAGTTCTTC.

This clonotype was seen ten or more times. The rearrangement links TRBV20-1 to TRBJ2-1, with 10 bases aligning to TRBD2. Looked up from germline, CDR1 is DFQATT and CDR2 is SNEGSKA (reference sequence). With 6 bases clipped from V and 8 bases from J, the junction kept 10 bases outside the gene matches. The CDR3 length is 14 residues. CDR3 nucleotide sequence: TGCAGTGCGGAAAACAGCGGGGGGGGCGATGAGCAGTTCTTC. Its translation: CSAENSGGGDEQFF.

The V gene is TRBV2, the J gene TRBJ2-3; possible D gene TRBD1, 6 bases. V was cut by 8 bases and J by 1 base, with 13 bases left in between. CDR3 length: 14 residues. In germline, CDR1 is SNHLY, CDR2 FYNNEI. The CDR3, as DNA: TGTGCCAGCGGTACAGGGATCGGCACAGATACGCAGTATTTT. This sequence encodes CASGTGIGTDTQYF.

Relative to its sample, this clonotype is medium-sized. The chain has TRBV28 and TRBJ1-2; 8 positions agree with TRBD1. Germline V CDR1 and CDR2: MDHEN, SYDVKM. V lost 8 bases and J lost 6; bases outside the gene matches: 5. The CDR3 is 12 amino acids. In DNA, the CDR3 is TGTGCCAGCGGCAGGGGGCGAGATGGCTACACCTTC. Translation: CASGRGRDGYTF.

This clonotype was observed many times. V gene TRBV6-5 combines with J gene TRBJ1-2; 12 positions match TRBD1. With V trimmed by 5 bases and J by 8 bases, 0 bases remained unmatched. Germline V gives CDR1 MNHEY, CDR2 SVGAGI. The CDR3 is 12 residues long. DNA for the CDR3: TGTGCCAGCAGTGGGACAGGGGGCGGCTACACCTTC. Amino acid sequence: CASSGTGGGYTF.

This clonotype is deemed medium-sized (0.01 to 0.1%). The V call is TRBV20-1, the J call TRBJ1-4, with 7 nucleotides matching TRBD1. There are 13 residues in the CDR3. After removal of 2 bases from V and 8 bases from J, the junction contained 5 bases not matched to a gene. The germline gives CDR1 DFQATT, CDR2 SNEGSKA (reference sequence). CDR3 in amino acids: CSARLGQNEKLFF. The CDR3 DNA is TGCAGTGCTAGACTGGGACAGAACGAAAAACTGTTTTTT.

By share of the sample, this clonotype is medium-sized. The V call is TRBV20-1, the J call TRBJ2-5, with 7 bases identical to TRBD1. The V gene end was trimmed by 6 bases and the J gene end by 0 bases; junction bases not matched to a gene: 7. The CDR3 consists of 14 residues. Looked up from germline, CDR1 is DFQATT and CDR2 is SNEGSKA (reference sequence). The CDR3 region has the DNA TGCAGTGCGCCGACCGGGACAGACCAAGAGACCCAGTACTTC. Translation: CSAPTGTDQETQYF.

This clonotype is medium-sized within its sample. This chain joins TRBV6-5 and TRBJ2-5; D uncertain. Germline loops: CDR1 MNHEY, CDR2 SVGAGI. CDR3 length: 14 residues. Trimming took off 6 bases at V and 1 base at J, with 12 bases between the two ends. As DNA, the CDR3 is TGTGCCAGCAGCAAGCAAGGATCCCAAGAGACCCAGTACTTC. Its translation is CASSKQGSQETQYF.

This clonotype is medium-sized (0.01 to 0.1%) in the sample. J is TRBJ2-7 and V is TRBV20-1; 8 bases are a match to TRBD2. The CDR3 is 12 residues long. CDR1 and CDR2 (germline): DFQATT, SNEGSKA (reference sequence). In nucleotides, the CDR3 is TGCAGCGGGCGGGGGGACTCCTACGAGCAGTACTTC. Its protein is CSGRGDSYEQYF.

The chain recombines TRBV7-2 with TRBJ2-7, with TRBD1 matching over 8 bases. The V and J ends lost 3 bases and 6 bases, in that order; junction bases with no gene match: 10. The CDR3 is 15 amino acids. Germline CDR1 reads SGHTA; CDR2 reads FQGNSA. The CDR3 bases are TGTGCCAGCAGCTTCTTAGCTAGCAGGGGGCGCGAGCAGTACTTC. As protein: CASSFLASRGREQYF.

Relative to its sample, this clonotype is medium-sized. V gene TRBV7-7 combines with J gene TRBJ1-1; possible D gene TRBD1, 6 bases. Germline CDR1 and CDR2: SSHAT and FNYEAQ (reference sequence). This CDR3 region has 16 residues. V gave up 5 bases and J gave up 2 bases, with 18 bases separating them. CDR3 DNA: TGTGCCAGCAGCCGACGTCGGAGGACAGCTAACACTGAAGCTTTCTTT. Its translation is CASSRRRRTANTEAFF.

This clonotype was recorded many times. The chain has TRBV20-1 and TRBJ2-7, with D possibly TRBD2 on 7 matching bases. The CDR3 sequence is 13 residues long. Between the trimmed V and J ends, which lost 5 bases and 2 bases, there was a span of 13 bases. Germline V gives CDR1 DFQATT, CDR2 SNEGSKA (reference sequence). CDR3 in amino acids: CSAGGGGTYEQYF. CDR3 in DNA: TGCAGTGCTGGGGGGGGCGGAACCTACGAGCAGTACTTC.

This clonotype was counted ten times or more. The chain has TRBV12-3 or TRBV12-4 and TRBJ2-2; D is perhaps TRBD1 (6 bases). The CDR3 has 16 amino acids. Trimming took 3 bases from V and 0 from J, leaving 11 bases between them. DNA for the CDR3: TGTGCCAGCAGTTTCGCCGGGACAACGAACACCGGGGAGCTGTTTTTT. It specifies CASSFAGTTNTGELFF.

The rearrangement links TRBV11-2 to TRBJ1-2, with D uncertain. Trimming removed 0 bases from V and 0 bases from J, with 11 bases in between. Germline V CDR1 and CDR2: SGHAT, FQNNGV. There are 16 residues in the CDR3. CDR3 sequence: CASSLERSQSNYGYTF. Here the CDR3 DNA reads TGTGCCAGCAGCTTAGAGCGATCACAGTCTAACTATGGCTACACCTTC.